What follows describes a single T cell receptor (beta chain). Antigen specificity is unknown. These data come from a study of cytomegalovirus exposure and HLA in healthy donors. Whole-study context: From donors who were HLA-typed, an early data release held 65 million to 85 million unique TCRs.

The ends lost 4 bases at V and 8 bases at J; junction bases unmatched: 9. Germline V gives CDR1 SNHLY, CDR2 FYNNEI. This CDR3 has 16 residues. Points from the study as a whole: The productive fraction for most TCR beta V segments was about 90% or about 30% in an earlier analysis. Confirmation was obtained in vitro that three CMV-associated chains are specific for CMV antigens.

A multiplex PCR was run with 60 Vbeta primers and 13 Jbeta primers. This table comes from immunoSEQ multiplex PCR, and its TCRdb copy is limited to in-frame clones, with some not included. The clone table shows 100,000 to 150,000 clones, with the ten largest holding 1.5% to 1.9%. V usage is TRBV2 and J usage is TRBJ1-3, with TRBD1 matching 12 bases. The source of this sequence is a woman in her thirties or forties in good health and CMV-seronegative. What was sequenced was PBMCs. CDR3 sequence: CASSATGTGGWDTIYF. Written as DNA, the CDR3 is TGTGCCAGCAGTGCGACCGGGACAGGGGGCTGGGACACCATATATTTT.